One and the same sample provided the 15 T cell receptor beta chains below, sequenced in a study of blood T cell repertoires in COVID-19. Data came from immunoSEQ multiplex PCR; TCRdb stores just in-frame clones and leaves some out. The sample yields nearly 300,000 clones, approximately 84% seen once. Material: peripheral blood. The receptors were gathered from a human donor with COVID-19, enrolled during active disease. The donor label of this sample is uncertain.

The chain carries TRBV5-1 and TRBJ2-1; the D is unclear. Trimming removed 0 bases from V and 4 bases from J, with 8 bases in between. CDR1 and CDR2 from the germline V gene are SGHRS and YFSETQ. The CDR3 is made up of 14 amino acids. In DNA, the CDR3 is TGCGCCAGCAGCTTGGAAAATAGTTACAATGAGCAGTTCTTC. The encoded protein is CASSLENSYNEQFF.

In its sample, this clone was seen many times. The V gene is TRBV6-5, the J gene TRBJ1-5; D is possibly TRBD1 (5 bases). Trimming pared 8 bases from V and 8 bases from J, leaving 16 bases between. This CDR3 is built from 13 residues. Germline CDR1 reads MNHEY; CDR2 reads SVGAGI. CDR3 residues: CASGTAGEEPQHF. CDR3 in DNA: TGTGCCAGCGGGACGGCCGGGGAGGAGCCCCAGCATTTT.

In its sample, this clone was seen a few times. The rearrangement uses TRBV7-9 and TRBJ2-1; 7 nucleotides agree with TRBD2. J gave up 4 bases and V 5 bases, and 2 bases lay outside the gene matches. This CDR3 has 13 residues. CDR1 SEHNR and CDR2 FQNEAQ come from the germline V gene (reference sequence). The CDR3 bases are TGTGCCAGCAGCATGGGAGGGTACAATGAGCAGTTCTTC. Amino acids: CASSMGGYNEQFF. Full variable domain (missing parts from reference TRBV7-9 and TRBJ2-1): DTGVSQNPRHKITKRGQNVTFRCDPISEHNRLYWYRQTLGQGPEFLTYFQNEAQLEKSRLLSDRFSAERPKGSFSTLEIQRTEQGDSAMYLCASSMGGYNEQFFGPGTRLTVL.

The genes are TRBV15 and TRBJ1-4; D uncertain. V was cut by 1 base and J by 5 bases, with 11 bases left in between. The CDR3 spans 15 residues. Germline V gene lookup returns CDR1 LNHNV and CDR2 YYDKDF (reference sequence). The CDR3 DNA reads TGTGCCACCAGCAGAGTAGGGTCGGGGAATGAAAAACTGTTTTTT. Residues: CATSRVGSGNEKLFF.

The chain joins TRBV6-1 to TRBJ1-4, with D maybe TRBD1 (6 bases). The CDR3 loop spans 14 amino acids. Trimming removed 1 base at V and 8 bases at J, with 11 bases between. CDR1 and CDR2 from the germline V gene are MNHNS and SASEGT. This CDR3 reads CASSEGTGYEKLFF. In DNA, the CDR3 is TGTGCCAGCAGTGAAGGCACAGGGTACGAAAAACTGTTTTTT.

This chain connects TRBV5-5 to TRBJ1-2, with 8 bases identical to TRBD1. The J segment lost 4 bases and the V segment lost 4 bases, leaving 15 bases of the junction unmatched. The germline V gene has CDR1 SGHKS and CDR2 YYEKEE (reference sequence). This CDR3 contains 17 residues. The CDR3 sequence: CASSPRSSEDRAYGYTF. The CDR3 coding sequence is TGTGCCAGCAGCCCCCGGTCGTCCGAGGACAGGGCCTATGGCTACACCTTC.

The chain combines TRBV24-1 with TRBJ2-1; 10 bases map to TRBD2. Unmatched junction bases numbered 7, after V lost 4 bases and J lost 2 bases. The CDR3 has 17 residues. CDR1 is KGHDR and CDR2 is SFDVKD in the germline V gene. Here the CDR3 DNA reads TGTGCCACCAGTGACCCAAAGCGGGAGGGCCCCTACAATGAGCAGTTCTTC. It yields the protein CATSDPKREGPYNEQFF.

The chain couples TRBV29-1 to TRBJ1-4, with a weak D call TRBD1 (5 bases). Per the germline V gene, CDR1 is SQVTM and CDR2 is ANQGSEA. The CDR3 sequence is 13 residues long. The V end was cut by 4 bases, the J end by 5 bases, with 11 bases between. CDR3 nucleotides: TGCAGCGTTGGTCCTCCAGGGAATGAAAAACTGTTTTTT. This translates into CSVGPPGNEKLFF.

The CDR3 DNA follows: TGTGCCAGCAGCGCAGGGGGCGAGGCCCAGCATTTT. As protein: CASSAGGEAQHF. V is TRBV5-6 and J is TRBJ1-5; 8 bases are a match to TRBD1. Unmatched junction bases numbered 5, after V lost 4 bases and J lost 11 bases. There are 12 residues in the CDR3. Germline V gene sequence: CDR1 SGHDT, CDR2 YYEEEE. The variable domain in full, with the rest retrieved from reference TRBV5-6 and TRBJ1-5, is DAGVTQSPTHLIKTRGQQVTLRCSPKSGHDTVSWYQQALGQGPQFIFQYYEEEERQRGNFPDRFSGHQFPNYSSELNVNALLLGDSALYLCASSAGGEAQHFGDGTRLSIL.

This sequence joins TRBV5-5 and TRBJ2-3, with D maybe TRBD2 (6 bases). Germline V gene lookup returns CDR1 SGHKS and CDR2 YYEKEE (reference sequence). CDR3 length equals 16 residues. Trimming removed 7 bases at V and 1 base at J, with 19 bases between. CDR3 in amino acids: CASGPGGADGTDTQYF. The CDR3 DNA follows: TGTGCCAGCGGCCCGGGCGGGGCGGATGGCACAGATACGCAGTATTTT. The variable domain in full, with the rest retrieved from reference TRBV5-5 and TRBJ2-3, is DAGVTQSPTHLIKTRGQQVTLRCSPISGHKSVSWYQQVLGQGPQFIFQYYEKEERGRGNFPDRFSARQFPNYSSELNVNALLLGDSALYLCASGPGGADGTDTQYFGPGTRLTVL.

The chain carries TRBV18 and TRBJ2-2, with 8 bases matching TRBD1. V dropped 6 bases and J dropped 5; count of bases not matched to a gene: 14. Germline V gives CDR1 KGHSH, CDR2 LQKENI. The CDR3 is 17 amino acids. The CDR3 DNA reads TGTGCCAGCTCCCTCGGAAGGACAGGGTTACGTACCGGGGAGCTGTTTTTT. Its translation: CASSLGRTGLRTGELFF.

V usage is TRBV27 and J usage is TRBJ1-2, with D possibly matching TRBD1 (6 bases). V was cut by 6 bases and J by 0 bases, with 11 bases left in between. In germline, CDR1 is MNHEY, CDR2 SMNVEV (reference sequence). CDR3 size: 14 residues. The CDR3 DNA follows: TGTGCCAGCAGACGAGACAGGCCTAACTATGGCTACACCTTC. Residues: CASRRDRPNYGYTF.

The V call is TRBV18, the J call TRBJ1-2; D unclear. The CDR3 covers 13 residues. Per germline, CDR1 KGHSH and CDR2 LQKENI. With 3 bases removed from V and 6 bases from J, the gap between germline ends came to 11 bases. Here the CDR3 DNA reads TGTGCCAGCTCACCGGCGGAAGATCATGGCTACACCTTC. Translated, it gives CASSPAEDHGYTF.

Here the CDR3 reads CASSRPGLAGAASYEQYF. The CDR3 coding sequence is TGTGCCAGTAGTCGTCCGGGACTAGCGGGAGCAGCCTCCTACGAGCAGTACTTC. The chain joins TRBV19 to TRBJ2-7, with 14 bases identical to TRBD2. The CDR3 sequence is 18 residues long. Germline V gives CDR1 LNHDA, CDR2 SQIVND (reference sequence). Trimming took 5 bases from V and 0 from J; bases not matched to a gene: 9. Full variable domain (missing parts from reference TRBV19 and TRBJ2-7): DGGITQSPKYLFRKEGQNVTLSCEQNLNHDAMYWYRQDPGQGLRLIYYSQIVNDFQKGDIAEGYSVSREKKESFPLTVTSAQKNPTAFYLCASSRPGLAGAASYEQYFGPGTRLTVT.

The chain recombines TRBV7-3 with TRBJ2-5; the match to TRBD2 covers 7 bases. The CDR3 length is 14 residues. The germline CDR1 and CDR2 sequences are SGHTA and FQGTGA. Unmatched junction bases numbered 6, after V lost 6 bases and J lost 2 bases. The CDR3 here is CASSSVGGQETQYF. The CDR3 nucleotides are TGTGCCAGCAGTTCAGTGGGGGGGCAAGAGACCCAGTACTTC.